Presented here are 27 T cell receptor beta chains from one specimen sequenced in a study of shared clonotypes between healthy human individuals. The naive CD8 population came from CD45RO-negative cells selected for CCR7, without terminally differentiated effector memory CD45RA+ cells. The assay was immunoSEQ multiplex PCR, and TCRdb's table has in-frame clones only and misses some. The table includes approximately 590,000 clones, about 95% detected once. Sequencing was performed on naive CD8+ T cells sorted from blood. Receptors were obtained from a woman in her 30s in good health.

The chain uses TRBV27 and TRBJ1-6; D remains ambiguous. Per the germline V gene, CDR1 is MNHEY and CDR2 is SMNVEV (reference sequence). This CDR3 is 14 amino acids long. The ends were cut back, 7 bases at V and 5 bases at J, with 12 bases in the middle. The CDR3 DNA follows: TGTGCCAGCAAGGCGTTCACAGATAATTCACCCCTCCACTTT. It translates to CASKAFTDNSPLHF.

The rearrangement uses TRBV7-8 and TRBJ2-7; D may be TRBD1 (5 bases). The CDR3 spans 14 residues. V was shortened by 1 base and J by 2 bases, with 9 bases between the two germline ends. Germline-derived CDR1 and CDR2 are SGHVS and FQNEAQ. The CDR3 reads CASSLGSGPYEQYF. The CDR3 DNA is TGTGCCAGCAGCTTAGGGTCAGGGCCCTACGAGCAGTACTTC.

Only a few counts were recorded for this clone. The chain is built from TRBV15 and TRBJ1-2; tentatively, D is TRBD1 (6 bases). The V gene lost 0 bases and the J gene lost 4 bases, with 15 bases spanning the gap. CDR1 and CDR2 from the germline V gene are LNHNV and YYDKDF (reference sequence). The CDR3 has 16 amino acids. The CDR3 region is CATSREPPGDVYGYTF. In nucleotides, the CDR3 is TGTGCCACCAGCAGAGAGCCCCCAGGGGACGTCTATGGCTACACCTTC.

The genes are TRBV28 and TRBJ1-1; D is undetermined. CDR3 length: 14 amino acids. Trimming stripped 3 bases from V and 4 bases from J, with 12 bases between. Germline loops: CDR1 MDHEN, CDR2 SYDVKM. CDR3 amino acids: CASSLEIMGTEAFF. The CDR3 nucleotides read TGTGCCAGCAGTTTGGAGATTATGGGCACTGAAGCTTTCTTT.

V usage is TRBV28 and J usage is TRBJ2-7; 9 nucleotides line up with TRBD1. Germline V gives CDR1 MDHEN, CDR2 SYDVKM. This CDR3 is built from 13 residues. The ends lost 7 bases at V and 6 bases at J; junction bases unmatched: 7. DNA for the CDR3: TGTGCCAGCAACCGGGACAGGGTTTTCGAGCAGTACTTC. It encodes CASNRDRVFEQYF.

The chain employs TRBV9 and TRBJ2-1; 11 nucleotides line up with TRBD2. The V gene end was trimmed by 4 bases and the J gene end by 6 bases; junction bases not matched to a gene: 12. The CDR3 is 17 residues long. Germline V gives CDR1 SGDLS, CDR2 YYNGEE. The CDR3 sequence: CASSLSGRAHLGNEQFF. The CDR3 DNA is TGTGCCAGCAGCCTTAGCGGGAGGGCCCACCTCGGCAATGAGCAGTTCTTC.

V and J are TRBV5-1 and TRBJ2-1; 7 bases are shared with TRBD1. The ends lost 5 bases at V and 8 bases at J; junction bases unmatched: 7. CDR1 and CDR2 from the germline V gene are SGHRS and YFSETQ. The CDR3 totals 13 residues. The CDR3 here is CASRPSTGYEQFF. As DNA, the CDR3 is TGCGCCAGCAGACCTTCGACAGGGTATGAGCAGTTCTTC. Full variable domain (rest looked up from reference TRBV5-1 and TRBJ2-1): KAGVTQTPRYLIKTRGQQVTLSCSPISGHRSVSWYQQTPGQGLQFLFEYFSETQRNKGNFPGRFSGRQFSNSRSEMNVSTLELGDSALYLCASRPSTGYEQFFGPGTRLTVL.

The chain has TRBV4-1 and TRBJ2-1; 14 positions agree with TRBD2. Germline V lookup: CDR1 MGHRA, CDR2 YSYEKL. This CDR3 has 15 residues. V was pared by 2 bases and J by 9 bases, with 3 bases of the junction left unmatched. CDR3 in DNA: TGCGCCAGCAGCCAACGACTAGCGGGAGGGCGTGAGCAGTTCTTC. Its translation is CASSQRLAGGREQFF.

The chain has TRBV2 and TRBJ2-7; D gene ambiguous. V was cut by 5 bases and J by 0 bases, with 8 bases left in between. Germline lookup yields CDR1 SNHLY and CDR2 FYNNEI. The CDR3 is 13 residues long. The DNA for the CDR3 is TGTGCCAGCAGTCCGGGCGCCTCCTACGAGCAGTACTTC. Its protein product is CASSPGASYEQYF.

The rearrangement uses TRBV9 and TRBJ1-3; D might be TRBD1 (5 bases). The CDR3 runs to 16 residues. Germline values: CDR1 SGDLS, CDR2 YYNGEE. Deletions cut 0 bases from V and 0 bases from J, with 10 bases between. The CDR3 nucleotides read TGTGCCAGCAGCGTAGGGGGCGGATACTCTGGAAACACCATATATTTT. This gives the protein CASSVGGGYSGNTIYF.

The count of this clone is one. This sequence joins TRBV29-1 and TRBJ2-7; 9 nucleotides align to TRBD1. This CDR3 is 15 amino acids long. Germline V lookup: CDR1 SQVTM, CDR2 ANQGSEA. V shed 4 bases and J 2 bases; nucleotides not matched to a gene: 9. The DNA for the CDR3 is TGCAGCGTTGCAGGGGACAGGGACAAGACCTACGAGCAGTACTTC. This sequence encodes CSVAGDRDKTYEQYF.

This sequence joins TRBV28 and TRBJ1-5; D not resolved. Trimming removed 8 bases from V and 5 bases from J, with 13 bases in between. Per the germline V gene, CDR1 is MDHEN and CDR2 is SYDVKM. The CDR3 is made up of 13 amino acids. The CDR3 loop reads CASFRHGDQPQHF. In nucleotides, the CDR3 is TGTGCCAGCTTCCGACACGGTGATCAGCCCCAGCATTTT.

V and J are TRBV28 and TRBJ2-5; D not certain. Germline CDR1 is MDHEN and CDR2 is SYDVKM. The CDR3 has 12 residues. Trimming removed 2 bases at V and 7 bases at J, with 8 bases between. The CDR3 region is CASSLDNGTQYF. Here the CDR3 DNA reads TGTGCCAGCAGTTTAGACAATGGGACCCAGTACTTC.

The V gene is TRBV28, the J gene TRBJ2-5, with no clear D. V gave up 6 bases and J gave up 5 bases, with 16 bases separating them. Germline loops: CDR1 MDHEN, CDR2 SYDVKM. The CDR3 sequence is 14 residues long. The CDR3 here is CASRSGVRGETQYF. Written as DNA, the CDR3 is TGTGCCAGCAGGTCAGGAGTAAGAGGCGAGACCCAGTACTTC.

The chain joins TRBV7-9 to TRBJ2-3, with a tentative D call TRBD1 (5 bases). V was pared by 11 bases and J by 6 bases, with 15 bases between. The CDR3 consists of 12 residues. Germline loops: CDR1 SEHNR, CDR2 FQNEAQ (reference sequence). The chain's CDR3 is CASSQTADTQYF. For the CDR3, the DNA is TGTGCCTCCTCCCAGACAGCTGATACGCAGTATTTT.

This sequence joins TRBV11-2 and TRBJ2-5; D remains ambiguous. The better agreement between TRBJ2-7 and the DNA end casts doubt on the J call. The CDR3 loop spans 14 amino acids. Germline V lookup: CDR1 SGHAT, CDR2 FQNNGV. The CDR3 DNA reads TGTGCCAGCAGCTTCTCGCCAGATACCTACGAGCAGTACTTC. Translation: CASSFSPDTYEQYF.

The chain is built from TRBV27 and TRBJ2-1; D is unresolved. The CDR3 loop spans 13 amino acids. Germline lookup yields CDR1 MNHEY and CDR2 SMNVEV (reference sequence). V was cut by 1 base and J by 4 bases, with 5 bases left in between. The CDR3 DNA reads TGTGCCAGCAGTTTATTGCCGTACAATGAGCAGTTCTTC. Translating it yields CASSLLPYNEQFF.

The V call is TRBV4-1, the J call TRBJ2-3, with D possibly TRBD2 on 5 matching bases. V was shortened by 4 bases and J by 4 bases, with 12 bases between the two germline ends. The CDR3 extends over 14 amino acids. Per germline, CDR1 MGHRA and CDR2 YSYEKL. The CDR3 reads CASSLTEGADTQYF. CDR3 DNA: TGCGCCAGCAGCCTGACCGAGGGCGCAGATACGCAGTATTTT.

The chain has TRBV9 and TRBJ2-7; D unresolved. CDR3 length: 15 residues. The V gene's germline CDR1 is SGDLS and CDR2 YYNGEE. Trimming left V 2 bases short and J 2 bases short, with 14 bases between. CDR3 residues: CASSVGITPTYEQYF. The CDR3 region has the DNA TGTGCCAGCAGCGTTGGAATAACACCTACCTACGAGCAGTACTTC.

The chain couples TRBV6-5 to TRBJ1-4; TRBD1 aligns across 8 bases. The CDR3 has 15 amino acids. J was trimmed by 5 bases and V by 5 bases; bases with no gene match: 7. The germline V gene encodes CDR1 MNHEY and CDR2 SVGAGI. The CDR3 sequence: CASSRPGGANEKLFF. The DNA of the CDR3 is TGTGCCAGCAGTCGGCCAGGGGGCGCGAATGAAAAACTGTTTTTT.

With regard to this clone: Other DNA sequences within the sample encode an identical CDR3. The chain has TRBV5-1 and TRBJ2-7, with a weak D call TRBD2 (5 bases). Germline V lookup: CDR1 SGHRS, CDR2 YFSETQ. This CDR3 region has 13 residues. Trimming cost V 0 bases and J 3 bases, with 7 bases left between them. The CDR3 region is CASSLGTGYEQYF. The CDR3 region has the DNA TGCGCCAGCAGCTTGGGGACTGGCTACGAGCAGTACTTC.

The chain has TRBV28 and TRBJ2-1; no clear D. V was clipped by 5 bases and J by 6 bases, with 11 bases between them. The CDR3 sequence is 13 residues long. Germline V gene data show CDR1 as MDHEN and CDR2 as SYDVKM. CDR3 sequence: CASSLTGFNEQFF. The CDR3 DNA reads as TGTGCCAGCAGTCTGACGGGCTTCAATGAGCAGTTCTTC.

The chain employs TRBV27 and TRBJ1-2; 8 positions match TRBD1. Germline CDR1 and CDR2: MNHEY and SMNVEV (reference sequence). The CDR3 extends over 14 amino acids. V trimming: 2 bases; J trimming: 7 bases; junction bases outside the gene matches: 6. The CDR3 reads CASSLGQGVGGYTF. The CDR3 region has the DNA TGTGCCAGCAGTTTAGGACAGGGCGTCGGTGGCTACACCTTC.

This sequence joins TRBV29-1 and TRBJ2-3, with TRBD1 as a possible D gene (8 bases). Germline lookup yields CDR1 SQVTM and CDR2 ANQGSEA. This CDR3 is 15 amino acids long. Trimming cost V 6 bases and J 5 bases, with 21 bases left between them. CDR3 in DNA: TGCAGCGTCCGAAAATGGACAGGGAGGGGAGATACGCAGTATTTT. Its protein is CSVRKWTGRGDTQYF.

This clone showed up just once. The chain uses TRBV7-9 and TRBJ2-7, with a possible D match to TRBD2 (6 bases). V lost 5 bases and J lost 2, with 10 bases in between. The CDR3 extends over 13 amino acids. Germline V gene data show CDR1 as SEHNR and CDR2 as FQNEAQ (reference sequence). The CDR3 DNA is TGTGCCAGCAGCCCGGGGACTCCCTACGAGCAGTACTTC. This sequence encodes CASSPGTPYEQYF. The full variable domain, completed using reference TRBV7-9 and TRBJ2-7, is DTGVSQNPRHKITKRGQNVTFRCDPISEHNRLYWYRQTLGQGPEFLTYFQNEAQLEKSRLLSDRFSAERPKGSFSTLEIQRTEQGDSAMYLCASSPGTPYEQYFGPGTRLTVT.

A note on this clone: This same CDR3 is encoded by further DNA sequences in the sample. V is TRBV9 and J is TRBJ2-3; D unresolved. CDR3 size: 14 residues. CDR1 SGDLS and CDR2 YYNGEE come from the germline V gene. Trimming took off 1 base at V and 0 bases at J, with 6 bases between the two ends. The CDR3 reads CASSVSGSTDTQYF. The CDR3 DNA is TGTGCCAGCAGCGTATCTGGGAGCACAGATACGCAGTATTTT.

The chain carries TRBV9 and TRBJ2-3, with a tentative D call TRBD1 (7 bases). The CDR3 length is 15 residues. Per the germline V gene, CDR1 is SGDLS and CDR2 is YYNGEE. The V end was cut by 4 bases, the J end by 1 base, with 13 bases between. The CDR3 is CASSRAGQRTDTQYF. The CDR3 DNA follows: TGTGCCAGCAGCAGGGCGGGACAGCGCACAGATACGCAGTATTTT. The entire variable domain, with the rest obtained from reference TRBV9 and TRBJ2-3, is as follows: DSGVTQTPKHLITATGQRVTLRCSPRSGDLSVYWYQQSLDQGLQFLIQYYNGEERAKGNILERFSAQQFPDLHSELNLSSLELGDSALYFCASSRAGQRTDTQYFGPGTRLTVL.